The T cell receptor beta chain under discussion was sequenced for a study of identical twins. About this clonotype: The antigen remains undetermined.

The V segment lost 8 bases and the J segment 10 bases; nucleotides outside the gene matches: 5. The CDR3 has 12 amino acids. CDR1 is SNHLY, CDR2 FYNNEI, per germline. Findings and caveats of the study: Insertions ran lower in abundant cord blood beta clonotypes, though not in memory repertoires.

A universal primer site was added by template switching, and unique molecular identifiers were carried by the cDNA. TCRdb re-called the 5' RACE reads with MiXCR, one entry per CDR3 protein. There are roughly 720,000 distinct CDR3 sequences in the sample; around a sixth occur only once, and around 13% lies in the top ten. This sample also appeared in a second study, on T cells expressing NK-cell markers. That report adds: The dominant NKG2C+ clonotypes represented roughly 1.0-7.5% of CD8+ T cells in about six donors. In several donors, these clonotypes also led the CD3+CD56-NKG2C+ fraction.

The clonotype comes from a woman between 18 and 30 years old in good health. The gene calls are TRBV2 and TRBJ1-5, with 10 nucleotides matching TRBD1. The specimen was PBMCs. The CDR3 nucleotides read TGTGCCAGCGGGGGGGACAGGGGCCCCCAGCATTTT. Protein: CASGGDRGPQHF.